This passage covers 2 T cell receptor beta chains from one sample sequenced in a study of chemoradiotherapy in HPV16-positive cancers. The table came from immunoSEQ multiplex PCR; TCRdb's copy has only in-frame clones and leaves some out. The table has 30,000 or so clones, about nine tenths seen once; the top ten hold 2.5% to 3.5%. The specimen comprised blood, sampled from a patient who underwent chemoradiotherapy. The receptors come from a human donor with HPV-associated anogenital cancer.

The rearrangement links TRBV6-6 to TRBJ2-5; D possibly uses TRBD1 or TRBD2 (6 bases each). Germline assignment: CDR1 MNHNY and CDR2 SVGAGI (reference sequence). This CDR3 region has 15 residues. The germline V and J ends were trimmed by 6 bases and 2 bases, with 16 bases remaining between them. The CDR3 loop is CASSPPGGTQETQYF. As DNA, the CDR3 is TGTGCCAGCAGCCCGCCGGGCGGGACACAAGAGACCCAGTACTTC.

V gene TRBV4-1 combines with J gene TRBJ2-5, with 10 bases identical to TRBD2. V was pared by 0 bases and J by 5 bases, with 12 bases of the junction left unmatched. CDR1 and CDR2 from the germline V gene are MGHRA and YSYEKL. This CDR3 spans 18 amino acids. The CDR3 reads CASSQDITSGVGWETQYF. CDR3 in DNA: TGCGCCAGCAGCCAAGATATAACTAGCGGGGTTGGGTGGGAGACCCAGTACTTC.